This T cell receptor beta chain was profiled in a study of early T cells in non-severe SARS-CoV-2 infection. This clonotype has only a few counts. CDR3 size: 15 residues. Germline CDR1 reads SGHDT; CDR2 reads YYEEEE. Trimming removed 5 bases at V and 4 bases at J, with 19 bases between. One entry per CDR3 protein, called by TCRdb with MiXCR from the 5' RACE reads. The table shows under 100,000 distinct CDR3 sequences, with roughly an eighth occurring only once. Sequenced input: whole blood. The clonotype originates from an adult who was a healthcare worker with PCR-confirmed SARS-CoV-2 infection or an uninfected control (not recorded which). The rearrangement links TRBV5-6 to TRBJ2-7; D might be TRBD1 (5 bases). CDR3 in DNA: TGTGCCAGCAGTTTTAGACAGACCCCAGCGTACGAGCAGTACTTC. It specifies CASSFRQTPAYEQYF.